A single sample is the source of the 25 T cell receptor beta chains below, sequenced in a study of cytomegalovirus exposure and HLA in healthy donors. Here immunoSEQ multiplex PCR was the method, and the copy in TCRdb shows in-frame clones only, minus some. The sample lists under 300,000 clones; around 86% were seen once. Specimen: PBMCs. The receptor source for this set is a woman aged 18-29 years in good health and CMV-seronegative.

The chain links TRBV9 to TRBJ2-2, with a tentative D call TRBD1 (6 bases). Germline V gene data show CDR1 as SGDLS and CDR2 as YYNGEE. There are 15 residues in the CDR3. Trimming left V 4 bases short and J 0 bases short, with 10 bases between. The CDR3: CASSTRTANTGELFF. In DNA form, the CDR3 reads TGTGCCAGCAGCACTAGGACAGCGAACACCGGGGAGCTGTTTTTT.

The genes are TRBV28 and TRBJ2-7; D possibly corresponds to TRBD1 (5 bases). The germline gives CDR1 MDHEN, CDR2 SYDVKM. V was shortened by 3 bases and J by 3 bases, with 9 bases between the two germline ends. The CDR3 totals 13 residues. The CDR3 protein is CASSFDSLYEQYF. The DNA for the CDR3 is TGTGCCAGCAGTTTCGACAGCCTCTACGAGCAGTACTTC.

The chain employs TRBV6-5 and TRBJ2-1; tentatively, D is TRBD1 (7 bases). Germline V gives CDR1 MNHEY, CDR2 SVGAGI. The CDR3 contains 14 residues. Between the trimmed V and J ends, which lost 0 bases and 7 bases, there was a span of 10 bases. CDR3 in amino acids: CASSYSPGGNEQFF. The CDR3 nucleotides read TGTGCCAGCAGTTACTCGCCAGGGGGGAATGAGCAGTTCTTC.

V usage is TRBV11-2 and J usage is TRBJ1-4, with TRBD1 identical over 9 bases. Germline assignment: CDR1 SGHAT and CDR2 FQNNGV. The CDR3 runs 14 residues. V lost 10 bases to trimming and J lost 15 bases; unmatched junction nucleotides: 18. The CDR3 DNA follows: TGTGCCACGACCTCGGGACAGGGATTCCCATATGTGTTTTTT. Encoded protein: CATTSGQGFPYVFF. The variable domain in full, completed from reference TRBV11-2 and TRBJ1-4, reads EAGVAQSPRYKIIEKRQSVAFWCNPISGHATLYWYQQILGQGPKLLIQFQNNGVVDDSQLPKDRFSAERLKGVDSTLKIQPAKLEDSAVYLCATTSGQGFPYVFFGSGTQLSVL.

This clone was observed a single time. The chain links TRBV5-1 to TRBJ2-7; 9 positions match TRBD1. The V gene end was trimmed by 4 bases and the J gene end by 5 bases; junction bases not matched to a gene: 7. Germline CDR1 and CDR2: SGHRS and YFSETQ. CDR3 length: 14 residues. CDR3 in amino acids: CASSTGTGRHEQYF. The CDR3 coding sequence is TGCGCCAGCAGCACCGGGACAGGGAGGCACGAGCAGTACTTC. The full variable domain, with the rest looked up from reference TRBV5-1 and TRBJ2-7, is KAGVTQTPRYLIKTRGQQVTLSCSPISGHRSVSWYQQTPGQGLQFLFEYFSETQRNKGNFPGRFSGRQFSNSRSEMNVSTLELGDSALYLCASSTGTGRHEQYFGPGTRLTVT.

The chain carries TRBV6-5 and TRBJ1-1; a weak D match, TRBD1 (5 bases). Germline lookup yields CDR1 MNHEY and CDR2 SVGAGI. The CDR3 totals 12 residues. V was cut by 7 bases and J by 5 bases, with 11 bases left in between. CDR3 region: CASTSQGTEAFF. CDR3 coding DNA: TGTGCCAGCACCTCCCAGGGAACTGAAGCTTTCTTT.

V usage is TRBV10-3 and J usage is TRBJ1-2, with TRBD1 identical over 7 bases. The trim removed 3 bases at V and 0 bases at J, leaving 7 bases unmatched. This CDR3 has 16 residues. From germline, CDR1 is ENHRY and CDR2 SYGVKD. DNA for the CDR3: TGTGCCATCAGTGATCGGGACAGAAACCCTAACTATGGCTACACCTTC. It encodes CAISDRDRNPNYGYTF.

J is TRBJ1-1 and V is TRBV10-3, with D perhaps TRBD1 (5 bases). Germline values: CDR1 ENHRY, CDR2 SYGVKD. CDR3 length: 15 amino acids. Trimming removed 7 bases at V and 1 base at J, with 16 bases between. CDR3 loop: CAIKSFGGGNTEAFF. In nucleotides, the CDR3 is TGTGCCATCAAGTCCTTCGGGGGAGGGAACACTGAAGCTTTCTTT.

The V and J genes are TRBV27 and TRBJ2-1; 11 bases agree with TRBD2. CDR3 length equals 18 residues. The junction had 7 bases not matched to a gene; V was cut back by 3 bases and J by 0 bases. Germline CDR1 reads MNHEY; CDR2 reads SMNVEV (reference sequence). The CDR3 DNA sequence: TGTGCCAGCAGTTTCGGGACTAGCGGACAAAGCTCCTACAATGAGCAGTTCTTC. It translates to CASSFGTSGQSSYNEQFF.

The chain combines TRBV29-1 with TRBJ1-5; 10 nucleotides line up with TRBD1. This CDR3 has 13 amino acids. With 6 bases clipped from V and 5 bases from J, the junction kept 4 bases outside the gene matches. CDR1 SQVTM and CDR2 ANQGSEA come from the germline V gene. The CDR3, as DNA: TGCAGCGTCGGACAGGGGGTTGATCAGCCCCAGCATTTT. It codes for CSVGQGVDQPQHF.

This sequence joins TRBV6-5 and TRBJ1-2; 7 bases are a match to TRBD1. J was trimmed by 1 base and V by 5 bases; bases with no gene match: 4. Per the germline V gene, CDR1 is MNHEY and CDR2 is SVGAGI. The CDR3 sequence is 14 residues long. The CDR3 loop reads CASSRDSINYGYTF. In nucleotides, the CDR3 is TGTGCCAGCAGTAGGGACAGCATTAACTATGGCTACACCTTC.

This chain uses TRBV6-6 with TRBJ2-7, with TRBD1 matching 12 bases. V lost 0 bases, J lost 7 bases, and 4 bases stayed unmatched. CDR3 length: 15 amino acids. Per the germline V gene, CDR1 is MNHNY and CDR2 is SVGAGI (reference sequence). The CDR3 nucleotides read TGTGCCAGCAGTTACTCGGGACAGGGGGCAGTTGAGCAGTACTTC. Its protein product is CASSYSGQGAVEQYF.

In nucleotides, the CDR3 is TGTGCCAGCAGCCCCGACAGTTTCCTTGGGGAGACCCAGTACTTC. Its protein is CASSPDSFLGETQYF. The chain recombines TRBV6-5 with TRBJ2-5; maybe TRBD1 (5 bases). The CDR3 totals 15 residues. Germline CDR1 and CDR2: MNHEY and SVGAGI. The V and J ends lost 6 bases and 5 bases respectively, with 19 bases between them.

This chain uses TRBV6-1 with TRBJ2-7; 9 nucleotides agree with TRBD1. This CDR3 contains 14 residues. The J segment lost 9 bases and the V segment lost 6 bases, leaving 12 bases of the junction unmatched. CDR1 and CDR2 from the germline V gene are MNHNS and SASEGT. CDR3 in DNA: TGTGCCAGCAGGAATGGACAGGGGCCGGGGGGGCAGTACTTC. The encoded protein is CASRNGQGPGGQYF.

The V call is TRBV25-1, the J call TRBJ1-1; the D is unclear. The germline V gene encodes CDR1 MGHDK and CDR2 SYGVNS. V was pared by 3 bases and J by 0 bases, with 14 bases between. The CDR3 is 16 residues long. CDR3 sequence reads: CASSELDERMNTEAFF. CDR3 sequence (DNA): TGTGCCAGCAGTGAGTTAGATGAGAGGATGAACACTGAAGCTTTCTTT.

V gene TRBV27 combines with J gene TRBJ2-5; D is undetermined. In germline, CDR1 is MNHEY, CDR2 SMNVEV (reference sequence). The ends were cut back, 4 bases at V and 5 bases at J, with 17 bases in the middle. CDR3 length: 15 residues. CDR3: CASSSSLDSLETQYF. The CDR3 DNA reads as TGTGCCAGCAGTTCCTCTTTGGATAGCCTGGAGACCCAGTACTTC.

The V call is TRBV7-8, the J call TRBJ2-7; 11 bases are a match to TRBD2. CDR3 length equals 15 residues. Germline values: CDR1 SGHVS, CDR2 FQNEAQ. The junction had 9 bases not matched to a gene; V was cut back by 1 base and J by 10 bases. The CDR3 coding sequence is TGTGCCAGCAGCTTAGGGTCTAGCGGGGGGTCGCCTCAGTACTTC. Residues: CASSLGSSGGSPQYF.

The rearrangement uses TRBV10-3 and TRBJ1-2; 7 bases are shared with TRBD1. This CDR3 has 13 amino acids. Unmatched junction bases numbered 10, after V lost 9 bases and J lost 6 bases. Germline values: CDR1 ENHRY, CDR2 SYGVKD. CDR3 in amino acids: CAITTGQDDGYTF. CDR3 DNA: TGTGCCATAACAACTGGACAGGACGATGGCTACACCTTC.

The V call is TRBV7-3, the J call TRBJ2-7; TRBD2 aligns across 13 bases. There are 17 residues in the CDR3. Losses at the gene ends were 5 bases for V and 5 bases for J; bases not matched to a gene: 12. CDR1 is SGHTA, CDR2 FQGTGA, per germline. The DNA for the CDR3 is TGTGCCAGCAGCCCCCAACCCGGGACTAGCGGGGAACACGAGCAGTACTTC. The encoded protein is CASSPQPGTSGEHEQYF.

As to this clone: The same CDR3 arises from other DNA sequences in this sample as well. The rearrangement links TRBV6-5 to TRBJ2-7; 10 bases are a match to TRBD1. The CDR3 totals 14 residues. Germline-derived CDR1 and CDR2 are MNHEY and SVGAGI. V lost 2 bases and J lost 5; bases outside the gene matches: 3. CDR3 sequence: CASSYRDRGDEQYF. The DNA for the CDR3 is TGTGCCAGCAGTTACAGGGACAGGGGCGACGAGCAGTACTTC.

The V and J genes are TRBV10-1 and TRBJ2-7; 8 nucleotides align to TRBD2. V was pared by 4 bases and J by 6 bases, with 14 bases of the junction left unmatched. The CDR3 is 16 residues long. Per germline, CDR1 WNHNN and CDR2 SYGVQD (reference sequence). Here the CDR3 DNA reads TGCGCCAGCAGTGGGGGAGCGGGAGTCGGTGCGGGCGAGCAGTACTTC. It codes for CASSGGAGVGAGEQYF.

This CDR3 reads CAWSGNQGVGYTF. The CDR3 coding sequence is TGTGCCTGGAGTGGAAACCAGGGTGTAGGCTACACCTTC. The rearrangement links TRBV30 to TRBJ1-2; maybe TRBD1 (5 bases). The germline V and J ends were trimmed by 1 base and 8 bases, with 14 bases remaining between them. Germline V gene lookup returns CDR1 GTSNPN and CDR2 SVGIG (reference sequence). The CDR3 has 13 amino acids. Full variable domain (remainder filled in from reference TRBV30 and TRBJ1-2): SQTIHQWPATLVQPVGSPLSLECTVEGTSNPNLYWYRQAAGRGLQLLFYSVGIGQISSEVPQNLSASRPQDRQFILSSKKLLLSDSGFYLCAWSGNQGVGYTFGSGTRLTVV.

CDR3 DNA: TGCGCCAGCAGCTTACCGCCGGGAGGCTCCTACAATGAGCAGTTCTTC. The encoded protein is CASSLPPGGSYNEQFF. V usage is TRBV5-1 and J usage is TRBJ2-1; 7 bases are shared with TRBD2. CDR1 and CDR2 (germline): SGHRS, YFSETQ. The CDR3 sequence is 16 residues long. With 2 bases clipped from V and 0 bases from J, the junction kept 5 bases outside the gene matches.

The gene calls are TRBV5-1 and TRBJ1-4; 7 bases align to TRBD1. Per germline, CDR1 SGHRS and CDR2 YFSETQ. Trimming cost V 0 bases and J 5 bases; bases outside gene matches: 4. The CDR3 covers 15 residues. The CDR3 loop reads CASSLVRTGNEKLFF. The CDR3, as DNA: TGCGCCAGCAGCTTGGTACGGACAGGAAATGAAAAACTGTTTTTT.

The chain has TRBV7-8 and TRBJ2-1; 14 positions agree with TRBD2. CDR1 SGHVS and CDR2 FQNEAQ come from the germline V gene. Trimming cost V 4 bases and J 2 bases; bases outside gene matches: 1. The CDR3 length is 16 residues. CDR3 in DNA: TGTGCCAGCAGCTCGACTAGCGGGGGGGCCTACAATGAGCAGTTCTTC. Encoded protein: CASSSTSGGAYNEQFF.